This T cell receptor (beta chain) came from a study of T-cell reconstitution after alpha-beta-depleted transplantation in children. Regarding the study as a whole: Among T cells one year after transplant, newly produced cells accounted for most counts and diversity. Diversity of TCRbeta at day 60 was high in some patients, arising from surviving recipient T cells and thymic progenitors. Roughly two months post-transplant, alpha-beta T cells reportedly originated from several hundred graft clones that had expanded.

With respect to this clonotype: Its antigen is unknown.

Unique molecular identifiers were used in preparing the TCRbeta library. TCRdb processed the PCR reads anew with MiXCR; each CDR3 protein has one entry. The sample includes 780,000 or so distinct CDR3 sequences, 16% of them seen just once. The V and J ends lost 6 bases and 6 bases, in that order; junction bases with no gene match: 10. Germline CDR1 reads MNHEY; CDR2 reads SVGAGI. The CDR3 covers 14 residues. This receptor was identified in a male patient aged 10 to 17 who had a stem cell transplant for acute lymphoblastic leukemia, so the T cells may come from the graft donor. The genes are TRBV6-5 and TRBJ1-1; 7 nucleotides align to TRBD1. The sequences come from PBMCs, mostly from graft donor cells, collected 360 days after TCRalphabeta/CD19-depleted stem cell transplant. CDR3 protein: CASRVPGTAPEAFF. In nucleotides, the CDR3 is TGTGCCAGCAGGGTCCCCGGGACAGCCCCTGAAGCTTTCTTT.